These T cell receptor beta chains were read from a single sample in a study of T-cell reconstitution after alpha-beta-depleted transplantation in children. TCRdb fed the PCR reads into MiXCR, producing one record per CDR3 protein. The sample lists some 120,000 distinct CDR3 sequences, approximately 22% occurring once. The specimen comprised PBMCs, mostly from graft donor cells, sampled 180 days after TCRalphabeta/CD19-depleted stem cell transplant. These receptors were obtained from a male patient aged 2 to 9 who had a stem cell transplant for chronic granulomatous disease, so the T cells may come from the graft donor. Both conserved end residues are trimmed from each CDR3. The order of the fields is clone size, V gene, J gene, CDR3 protein. Expanded clones get a size class; other rows say once, few or many, or leave the size out.

>many|TRBV5-1|TRBJ2-3
ASSLGAGGSSTDTQY
>many|TRBV6-2/TRBV6-3|TRBJ1-5
ASSYRGIHQPQH
>once|TRBV3-1|TRBJ1-1
ASSQADSGNTEAF
>-|TRBV7-9|TRBJ2-3
VLGMADTQY
>-|TRBV7-3|TRBJ2-2
ASSPSGTLTGELF
>few|TRBV29-1|TRBJ2-4
SAGQASNIQY
>many|TRBV20-1|TRBJ2-5
SARVQTQETQY
>-|TRBV3-1|TRBJ2-5
ASSQVQEAQY
>few|TRBV20-1|TRBJ2-3
RAHSGLSTDTQY
>-|TRBV29-1|TRBJ2-1
SGSVGAGGSDEQF
>few|TRBV7-9|TRBJ2-3
ASSSAQGALADTQY
>many|TRBV5-6|TRBJ1-1
ASNILTNTEAF
>-|TRBV18|TRBJ2-1
ASSQLGSNEQF
>-|TRBV9|TRBJ2-2
ASSARGGALAGYTGELF
>-|TRBV12-3/TRBV12-4|TRBJ2-3
ASSKTISTDTQY
>many|TRBV3-1|TRBJ2-7
ASSIGGIYEQY
>-|TRBV12-3/TRBV12-4|TRBJ1-3
ASRTSASSGNTIY
>-|TRBV5-1|TRBJ2-3
ASSLGDGGTQY
>-|TRBV28|TRBJ2-3
ASDYTWRSTDTQY
>-|TRBV6-4|TRBJ2-2
ASSDSSLGPGELF
>many|TRBV3-1|TRBJ2-7
ASSQAGTGSSYEQY
>many|TRBV11-2|TRBJ2-3
ASSLGLAGGTDTQY
>many|TRBV2|TRBJ2-2
ASQGLAGNTGELF
>few|TRBV5-8|TRBJ2-1
ASSLGLGSEEQF
>few|TRBV29-1|TRBJ1-4
SVGNRGATNEKLF
>few|TRBV27|TRBJ2-5
ASSLRGWTGKETQY
>many|TRBV10-3|TRBJ2-1
AISESTPIYNEQF
>-|TRBV6-2/TRBV6-3|TRBJ2-5
ASSYSERPRGTQY
>-|TRBV20-1|TRBJ2-1
SASSGVLSSYNEQF
>-|TRBV20-1|TRBJ2-1
SASSGSYNEQF
>many|TRBV7-9|TRBJ1-1
ASSEYRGNTEAF
>many|TRBV20-1|TRBJ2-1
SARPLAGGYNEQF
>-|TRBV5-1|TRBJ2-1
ASSWRGTGGAEQF
>-|TRBV15|TRBJ2-4
ATSPYGQGGIQY
>many|TRBV27|TRBJ2-2
ASSFRSGTGELF